Judged by abundance, the clone carrying this T cell receptor beta chain is medium-sized. These data originate in a study of patients and donors after allogeneic stem cell transplantation. TCRdb redid the calling of the RT-PCR reads with MiXCR, one entry per CDR3 protein. The data hold approximately 10,000 distinct CDR3 sequences, with 5.5% to 7% observed a single time. The CDR3 runs to 15 residues. The trim removed 1 base at V and 2 bases at J, leaving 2 bases unmatched. From germline, CDR1 is LGHDT and CDR2 YNNKEL (reference sequence). This clonotype was obtained from a human donor who was either an allogeneic HSCT recipient or a stem cell or donor lymphocyte infusion donor (not recorded which). It is not recorded whose cells these are; they may come from a transplant donor. The sample was blood, either unsorted or a sorted T cell fraction (not recorded which). The V call is TRBV3-1, the J call TRBJ2-7, with TRBD2 matching over 10 bases. The chain's CDR3 is CASSQGLAGAYEQYF. CDR3 in DNA: TGTGCCAGCAGCCAAGGGCTAGCGGGAGCCTACGAGCAGTACTTC.